The 23 T cell receptor beta chains given below trace back to one sample, sequenced in a study of CD8+ T cells in alopecia areata. The authors extracted RNA and reverse transcribed it into cDNA as the sequencing template. The repertoire was sequenced with immunoSEQ multiplex PCR; TCRdb's copy has only in-frame clones and lacks some. Of some 180,000 clones in the sample, roughly 60% were seen once. The source was CD4+ T cells sorted from blood, collected at week 0. The receptors were sampled from a human donor with alopecia areata.

The V gene is TRBV14, the J gene TRBJ2-7, with D unresolved. Looked up from germline, CDR1 is SGHDN and CDR2 is FVKESK. The CDR3 contains 12 residues. V lost 1 base to trimming and J lost 4 bases, with 5 bases between them. CDR3 nucleotides: TGTGCCAGCAGCCAAGTACCGTACGAGCAGTACTTC. It yields the protein CASSQVPYEQYF.

This clone was seen once. An end of the junction does not agree with germline; a read error may underlie this. The chain carries TRBV2 and TRBJ2-2; a weak D match, TRBD1 (6 bases). The CDR3 length is 16 residues. Germline CDR1 reads SNHLY; CDR2 reads FYNNEI. The CDR3 nucleotides are TGTGCCAGCAGGGAAGGACAGTTCGCGAACACCGGGGAGCTGTTTTTT. Translated, it gives CASREGQFANTGELFF.

The gene calls are TRBV29-1 and TRBJ1-1; D unresolved. The CDR3 sequence is 13 residues long. The ends were cut back, 5 bases at V and 1 base at J, with 11 bases in the middle. Germline CDR1 is SQVTM and CDR2 is ANQGSEA. The CDR3 nucleotides read TGCAGCGTTTCGGACTTTCCGAACACTGAAGCTTTCTTT. Amino acid sequence: CSVSDFPNTEAFF.

The V and J genes are TRBV30 and TRBJ1-1, with D possibly TRBD1 on 5 matching bases. CDR1 GTSNPN and CDR2 SVGIG come from the germline V gene (reference sequence). This CDR3 contains 13 residues. The V end was cut by 4 bases, the J end by 5 bases, with 14 bases between. The CDR3 DNA reads as TGTGCCTGGACCCTCAGCGGGGGGACTGAAGCTTTCTTT. Its translation: CAWTLSGGTEAFF.

The chain has TRBV7-2 and TRBJ2-1; 8 nucleotides agree with TRBD1. The CDR3 is 13 amino acids. Germline V gene sequence: CDR1 SGHTA, CDR2 FQGNSA. Unmatched junction bases numbered 7, after V lost 0 bases and J lost 15 bases. The CDR3 DNA follows: TGTGCCAGCAGCTTAGCGGGGACAGGCGCCCCGTTCTTC. Its protein is CASSLAGTGAPFF.

V usage is TRBV7-2 and J usage is TRBJ2-3; TRBD2 agrees at 8 bases. V dropped 1 base and J dropped 2; count of bases not matched to a gene: 5. There are 16 residues in the CDR3. Germline loops: CDR1 SGHTA, CDR2 FQGNSA. Written as DNA, the CDR3 is TGTGCCAGCAGCTTAGTCCCTAGCGGGTTCACAGATACGCAGTATTTT. Residues: CASSLVPSGFTDTQYF.

The chain is built from TRBV7-6 and TRBJ2-3; no reliable D call. The CDR3 is made up of 17 amino acids. CDR1 is SGHVS and CDR2 is FNYEAQ in the germline V gene. V dropped 0 bases and J dropped 2 bases, with 15 bases sitting between them. The CDR3 region has the DNA TGTGCCAGCAGCTTAGCGCATCCTTCCCTCCCCACAGATACGCAGTATTTT. Its protein is CASSLAHPSLPTDTQYF.

This clone was counted between two and nine times. The gene calls are TRBV29-1 and TRBJ2-5; 9 nucleotides align to TRBD1. Per germline, CDR1 SQVTM and CDR2 ANQGSEA. V lost 7 bases, J lost 4 bases, and 7 bases stayed unmatched. This CDR3 is 13 amino acids long. The CDR3 bases are TGCAGCGGCCGGACAGGGGTCGGAGAGACCCAGTACTTC. This codes for CSGRTGVGETQYF.

This clone was observed at least ten times. The chain links TRBV5-6 to TRBJ2-1; TRBD1 is a possible D gene (6 bases). The germline gives CDR1 SGHDT, CDR2 YYEEEE. This CDR3 contains 14 residues. The V gene lost 4 bases and the J gene lost 5 bases, with 13 bases spanning the gap. The CDR3 here is CASSGAGANNEQFF. The CDR3 nucleotides read TGTGCCAGCAGCGGAGCAGGGGCCAACAATGAGCAGTTCTTC.

This clone was observed once. The rearrangement links TRBV7-2 to TRBJ1-1; D is undetermined. V lost 5 bases and J 11 bases, leaving 15 bases between the germline ends. The CDR3 has 12 residues. Per the germline V gene, CDR1 is SGHTA and CDR2 is FQGNSA. This CDR3 reads CASSLPLNRAFF. The CDR3 DNA reads TGTGCCAGCAGCCTTCCCCTTAATCGGGCTTTCTTT.

A note on this clone: Other nucleotide sequences in the sample specify the same CDR3. CDR3 sequence (DNA): TGTGCCTGGAGTGTAAGAAGCTCTGGGGCCAACGTCCTGACTTTC. Its protein is CAWSVRSSGANVLTF. The genes are TRBV30 and TRBJ2-6; D uncertain. The CDR3 is 15 amino acids. The germline V gene has CDR1 GTSNPN and CDR2 SVGIG (reference sequence). V dropped 0 bases and J dropped 0 bases, with 6 bases sitting between them.

The rearrangement links TRBV9 to TRBJ1-6; TRBD1 matches 7 bases. Per germline, CDR1 SGDLS and CDR2 YYNGEE. This CDR3 has 15 residues. V gave up 0 bases and J gave up 4 bases; unmatched junction bases: 1. CDR3 nucleotides: TGTGCCAGCAGCGTAGGACAGGGATATAATTCACCCCTCCACTTT. As protein: CASSVGQGYNSPLHF.

The rearrangement joins TRBV15 to TRBJ2-5; D may match TRBD1 or TRBD2 (5 bases each). CDR3 length: 15 amino acids. V dropped 0 bases and J dropped 5 bases, with 13 bases sitting between them. Germline V gene lookup returns CDR1 LNHNV and CDR2 YYDKDF (reference sequence). This CDR3 is CATSRDGTEEETQYF. The CDR3, as DNA: TGTGCCACCAGCAGAGACGGGACCGAGGAGGAGACCCAGTACTTC.

The chain employs TRBV5-4 and TRBJ1-1; TRBD1 matches 9 bases. The CDR3 consists of 15 residues. V shed 4 bases and J 4 bases; nucleotides not matched to a gene: 8. CDR1 is SGHNT, CDR2 YYREEE, per germline (reference sequence). The CDR3 sequence is CASSPPGQGGTEAFF. Written as DNA, the CDR3 is TGTGCCAGCAGCCCGCCGGGACAGGGAGGCACTGAAGCTTTCTTT.

This sequence joins TRBV29-1 and TRBJ1-1; D ambiguous. Germline V gene data show CDR1 as SQVTM and CDR2 as ANQGSEA. Trimming pared 6 bases from V and 7 bases from J, leaving 15 bases between. This CDR3 contains 12 residues. CDR3 amino acids: CSVRTQGGEAFF. CDR3 DNA sequence: TGCAGCGTCCGAACCCAAGGAGGTGAAGCTTTCTTT.

A few counts support this clone. The V gene is TRBV28, the J gene TRBJ1-5, with a tentative D call TRBD1 (5 bases). Germline CDR1 is MDHEN and CDR2 is SYDVKM. This CDR3 is built from 13 residues. Trimming stripped 11 bases from V and 0 bases from J, with 11 bases between. CDR3 amino acids: CASGPYSNQPQHF. CDR3 DNA sequence: TGTGCCTCAGGGCCCTATAGCAATCAGCCCCAGCATTTT.

This clone was recorded a few times. The chain joins TRBV4-3 to TRBJ2-2; D gene ambiguous. CDR1 and CDR2 from the germline V gene are LGHNA and YSLEER. The CDR3 spans 14 residues. Trimming removed 0 bases from V and 5 bases from J, with 7 bases in between. As DNA, the CDR3 is TGCGCCAGCAGCCAAGAAAGCTATACCGGGGAGCTGTTTTTT. The encoded protein is CASSQESYTGELFF.

The chain carries TRBV29-1 and TRBJ2-5; the D gene is possibly TRBD2 (6 bases). The germline V gene has CDR1 SQVTM and CDR2 ANQGSEA. This CDR3 comprises 14 residues. Trimming cost V 4 bases and J 1 base, with 13 bases left between them. The CDR3 here is CSVVYGGVQETQYF. CDR3 coding DNA: TGCAGCGTTGTTTACGGGGGAGTCCAAGAGACCCAGTACTTC.

The V and J genes are TRBV2 and TRBJ2-1; D is unclear. V was shortened by 4 bases and J by 6 bases, with 4 bases between the two germline ends. The germline V gene has CDR1 SNHLY and CDR2 FYNNEI. CDR3 length: 11 amino acids. CDR3 DNA: TGTGCCAGCAGTGTTTTCAATGAGCAGTTCTTC. Protein: CASSVFNEQFF.

The gene calls are TRBV30 and TRBJ1-1; D uncertain. Germline values: CDR1 GTSNPN, CDR2 SVGIG (reference sequence). V lost 5 bases and J 0 bases, leaving 10 bases between the germline ends. The CDR3 has 13 amino acids. The CDR3 region has the DNA TGTGCCTGGTCTGGCATCCTGAACACTGAAGCTTTCTTT. Translated: CAWSGILNTEAFF.

V and J are TRBV6-6 and TRBJ1-2, with 11 bases matching TRBD1. Germline lookup yields CDR1 MNHNY and CDR2 SVGAGI (reference sequence). The CDR3 is made up of 14 amino acids. V dropped 6 bases and J dropped 9; count of bases not matched to a gene: 9. For the CDR3, the DNA is TGTGCCAGCAGGAGCGGACAGGGGGCGAGGAGCTACACCTTC. Translating gives CASRSGQGARSYTF.

Concerning this clone itself: The sample carries other DNA sequences with the same CDR3. The CDR3 reads CASSGGPNEKLFF. As DNA, the CDR3 is TGTGCCAGCAGTGGGGGGCCTAATGAAAAACTGTTTTTT. This rearrangement joins TRBV7-2 to TRBJ1-4; perhaps TRBD1 as D (6 bases). V lost 6 bases, J lost 3 bases, and 8 bases lay in between. The CDR3 spans 13 residues. CDR1 is SGHTA, CDR2 FQGNSA, per germline.

This clone appeared a few times. The chain couples TRBV29-1 to TRBJ1-1; TRBD1 agrees at 7 bases. The V gene's germline CDR1 is SQVTM and CDR2 ANQGSEA. V was pared by 6 bases and J by 0 bases, with 7 bases of the junction left unmatched. The CDR3 runs to 14 residues. The CDR3 nucleotides are TGCAGCGTCCTCAAGACAGGGATGAACACTGAAGCTTTCTTT. Amino acid sequence: CSVLKTGMNTEAFF.